These T cell receptor beta chains were read from a single sample in a study of blood T cell repertoires in COVID-19. Using immunoSEQ multiplex PCR, the repertoire was profiled, and TCRdb retains in-frame clones only, with some absent. The data contain about 260,000 clones, about nine tenths of them singletons. Input material: PBMCs or T cells enriched from blood (not recorded which). These receptors all stem from a woman aged 40 to 49 with acute COVID-19. Each CDR3 is given with its conserved first and last residue. A D gene is named only where the DNA matches it firmly.

d_gene | j_gene | v_gene | CDR3nt | CDR3aa
TRBD1 | TRBJ1-2 | TRBV28 | TGTGCCAGCAGGAAGCCGGGACAGGGGGCGCTGAGTTATGGCTACACCTTC | CASRKPGQGALSYGYTF
- | TRBJ2-5 | TRBV27 | TGTGCCAGCAGTTTATGGTTATCGCGCCCAGAGACCCAGTACTTC | CASSLWLSRPETQYF
- | TRBJ2-2 | TRBV11-3 | TGTGCCAGCAGCAAGCTAAGGAACACCGGGGAGCTGTTTTTT | CASSKLRNTGELFF
- | TRBJ2-7 | TRBV5-4 | TGTGCCAGCAGCTTGCTTCCCCGCGGCGAGCAGTACTTC | CASSLLPRGEQYF
- | TRBJ1-1 | TRBV7-8 | TGTGCCAGCAGCTTAAGGGGAGGCACTGAAGCTTTCTTT | CASSLRGGTEAFF
TRBD1 | TRBJ2-1 | TRBV18 | TGTGCCAGCTCACCCGGGACAGGGGAAGATTCGGGCTACAATGAGCAGTTCTTC | CASSPGTGEDSGYNEQFF
- | TRBJ2-3 | TRBV7-2 | TGTGCCAGCAGCTTAGTTGGTAGCGGCACAGATACGCAGTATTTT | CASSLVGSGTDTQYF
- | TRBJ1-2 | TRBV11-2 | TGTGCCAGCAGCCCCGGGGGGGTGGACTATGGCTACACCTTC | CASSPGGVDYGYTF
TRBD1 | TRBJ1-4 | TRBV6-5 | TGTGCCAGCAGTTACGGTACAGGGGTGGATGAAAAACTGTTTTTT | CASSYGTGVDEKLFF
TRBD2 | TRBJ2-7 | TRBV3-1/TRBV3-2 | TGTGCCAGCAGCCAAGGTTCTGCGGGAGGATCCTACGAGCAGTACTTC | CASSQGSAGGSYEQYF
TRBD2 | TRBJ2-1 | TRBV11-2 | TGTGCCAGCAGCCTCTGGGGGACTAGCGGGAGAGGTTACAATGAGCAGTTCTTC | CASSLWGTSGRGYNEQFF
- | TRBJ2-1 | TRBV12-3/TRBV12-4 | TGTGCCAGCGGCCGGGACTCGATAAGTGAGCAGTTCTTC | CASGRDSISEQFF
TRBD1 | TRBJ1-6 | TRBV3-1/TRBV3-2 | TGTGCCAGCAGCCCTATCACAGGGGCGAATTCACCCCTCCACTTT | CASSPITGANSPLHF
- | TRBJ2-2 | TRBV10-3 | TGTGCCATCAGTTCTGTTGAGGGTGGCACCGGGGAGCTGTTTTTT | CAISSVEGGTGELFF
TRBD1 | TRBJ2-2 | TRBV19 | TGTGCCAGTAGTATCGAGGGGGCCTACACCGGGGAGCTGTTTTTT | CASSIEGAYTGELFF
TRBD2 | TRBJ2-1 | TRBV7-9 | TGTGCCAGCAGTTATCGACGGGGGGGAGCCTACAATGAGCAGTTCTTC | CASSYRRGGAYNEQFF